The T cell receptor (delta chain) under discussion was sequenced for a study of gamma-delta chains in newborns, infants, children. Study overall: Microbial exposure reportedly drives polyclonal innate γδ T cell expansion after birth.

The V segment lost 9 bases and the J segment 2 bases; nucleotides outside the gene matches: 3. The CDR3 contains 15 residues. Germline V gives CDR1 GEAIGNYY, CDR2 EKD. TCRdb re-processed the reads using CATT. This sample has 1,500 to 1,800 delta-chain clones, with approximately 8.3% found just once. The sequenced sample consisted of blood. The genes are TRDV2 and TRDJ3; 10 bases align to TRDD3. The sequence was obtained from a child who was a newborn, infant or young child, either healthy, febrile or measles-vaccinated (not recorded which). The CDR3 DNA follows: TGTGCCACCCTGGGGGATACCTGGGACACCCGACAGATGTTTTTC. The encoded protein is CATLGDTWDTRQMFF.